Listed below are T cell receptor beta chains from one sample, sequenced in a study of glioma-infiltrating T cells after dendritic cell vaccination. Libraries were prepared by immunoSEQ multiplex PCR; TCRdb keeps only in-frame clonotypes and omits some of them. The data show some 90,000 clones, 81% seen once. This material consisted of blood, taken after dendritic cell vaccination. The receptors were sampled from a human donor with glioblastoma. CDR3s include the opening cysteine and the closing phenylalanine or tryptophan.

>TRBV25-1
CASSRASGIQETQYF
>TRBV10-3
CAISPRQGYETEAFF
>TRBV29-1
CSVALGGGYGYTF
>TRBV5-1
CASSVSPGDTEAFF
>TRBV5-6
CASSLGGRSSEQFF
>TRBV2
CASSEFRSGNTIYF
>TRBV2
CASSREGGSFNQPQHF
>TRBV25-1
CASSEYTSDQETQYF
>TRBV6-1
CASSGQGKGKRDQPQHF
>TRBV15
CATSRGLQGDEAFF
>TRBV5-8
CASSSGTSGSGDEQFF
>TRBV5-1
CASSLAPGQNSYEQYF
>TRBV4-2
CASSQQGLADYNEQFF
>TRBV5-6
CASRPATGHYGYTF
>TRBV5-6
CASSRYSGGNNEQFF
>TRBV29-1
CSVGLDRNGYTF
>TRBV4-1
CASSHVFGTATPTYEQYF
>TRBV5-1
CASSLAGQGTTGELFF
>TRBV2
CASIFPRTSGEGEQFF
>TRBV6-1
CASEGLYGYTF
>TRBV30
CAWRHTDTQYF
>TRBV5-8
CASSRQGGASSGEQFF
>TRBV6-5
CASSYGHIAEQYF
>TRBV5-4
CASSLALTSADTQYF
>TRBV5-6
CASSPGPVYEQYF
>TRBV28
CASSSTDLNQPQHF
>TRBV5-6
CASSLGRRDRNEQFF
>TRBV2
CASSGRGDYRGAFF
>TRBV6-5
CASSSQGNAGNTIYF